Listed here are 21 T cell receptor beta chains from one sample, sequenced in a study of blood T cell repertoires in COVID-19. Only in-frame clones appear in the TCRdb table, and some are missing; sequencing was by immunoSEQ multiplex PCR. Of roughly 250,000 clones in the sample, about 83% were seen once. Material: PBMCs or T cells enriched from blood (not recorded which). Receptor source: a woman aged 40 to 49 who had been exposed to COVID-19.

This clone has just one count. The gene calls are TRBV7-2 and TRBJ2-5, with 13 bases aligning to TRBD2. V trimming: 5 bases; J trimming: 3 bases; junction bases outside the gene matches: 6. The CDR3 extends over 16 amino acids. The V gene's germline CDR1 is SGHTA and CDR2 FQGNSA. In DNA, the CDR3 is TGTGCCAGCAGCCCCGGACTAGCGGGGGACAAAGAGACCCAGTACTTC. Amino acids: CASSPGLAGDKETQYF.

The CDR3 DNA reads as TGTGCCAGCAGTTACGACAGGAACACCGGGGAGCTGTTTTTT. This gives the protein CASSYDRNTGELFF. The rearrangement links TRBV6-4 to TRBJ2-2; a weak D match, TRBD1 (5 bases). CDR3 length: 14 residues. CDR1 is MRHNA and CDR2 is SNTAGT in the germline V gene. With 5 bases removed from V and 1 base from J, the gap between germline ends came to 8 bases.

The rearrangement links TRBV3-1 (or the pseudogene TRBV3-2) to TRBJ2-7; 7 positions match TRBD1. The junction had 13 bases not matched to a gene; V was cut back by 0 bases and J by 2 bases. Germline CDR1 LGHDT, CDR2 YNNKEL (reference sequence). This CDR3 is 18 amino acids long. The CDR3 DNA is TGTGCCAGCAGCCAAGATGGCTGGGGGCAGGGGGTCCCCTACGAGCAGTACTTC. It translates to CASSQDGWGQGVPYEQYF.

The V and J genes are TRBV11-2 and TRBJ2-7, with TRBD1 as a possible D gene (5 bases). CDR1 SGHAT and CDR2 FQNNGV come from the germline V gene. The CDR3 runs 13 residues. The V gene lost 3 bases and the J gene lost 3 bases, with 9 bases spanning the gap. For the CDR3, the DNA is TGTGCCAGCAGCTTGGACGGACACTACGAGCAGTACTTC. It specifies CASSLDGHYEQYF. Using reference TRBV11-2 and TRBJ2-7 for the parts outside the CDR3, the full variable domain is EAGVAQSPRYKIIEKRQSVAFWCNPISGHATLYWYQQILGQGPKLLIQFQNNGVVDDSQLPKDRFSAERLKGVDSTLKIQPAKLEDSAVYLCASSLDGHYEQYFGPGTRLTVT.

The rearrangement links TRBV3-1 (or the pseudogene TRBV3-2) to TRBJ1-1, with D uncertain. This CDR3 region has 14 residues. CDR1 LGHDT and CDR2 YNNKEL come from the germline V gene (reference sequence). V was pared by 5 bases and J by 4 bases, with 14 bases between. The DNA of the CDR3 is TGTGCCAGCAGCTTAAGGGAGAGGAGCACTGAAGCTTTCTTT. Its translation: CASSLRERSTEAFF.

A few counts support this clone. V gene TRBV3-1 (or the pseudogene TRBV3-2) combines with J gene TRBJ2-1; the match to TRBD2 covers 9 bases. V was pared by 4 bases and J by 8 bases, with 3 bases of the junction left unmatched. The CDR3 consists of 13 residues. The V gene's germline CDR1 is LGHDT and CDR2 YNNKEL (reference sequence). The CDR3 bases are TGTGCCAGCAGCCTAGCGGGAGTGGATGAGCAGTTCTTC. It yields the protein CASSLAGVDEQFF.

The V and J genes are TRBV3-1 (or the pseudogene TRBV3-2) and TRBJ1-1, with 7 bases that match TRBD1. There are 15 residues in the CDR3. J gave up 4 bases and V 1 base, and 6 bases lay outside the gene matches. Germline V CDR1 and CDR2: LGHDT, YNNKEL (reference sequence). The CDR3 nucleotides are TGTGCCAGCAGCCAAGGAGGGGGCGTGGGCACTGAAGCTTTCTTT. Translation: CASSQGGGVGTEAFF.

The V call is TRBV3-1 (or the pseudogene TRBV3-2), the J call TRBJ1-6; 9 nucleotides agree with TRBD1. V dropped 1 base and J dropped 9; count of bases not matched to a gene: 4. Germline CDR1 LGHDT, CDR2 YNNKEL (reference sequence). The CDR3 totals 15 residues. CDR3 loop: CASSQGGTGRSPLHF. The DNA for the CDR3 is TGTGCCAGCAGCCAAGGGGGGACAGGGCGTTCACCCCTCCACTTT.

The rearrangement joins TRBV28 to TRBJ2-1, with 10 bases lining up with TRBD2. CDR3 length equals 15 residues. The germline V gene encodes CDR1 MDHEN and CDR2 SYDVKM. Trimming at V came to 4 bases and at J to 4 bases, leaving 4 bases not matched to a gene. The CDR3 sequence is CASSSGAGGYNEQFF. The CDR3 coding sequence is TGTGCCAGCAGTTCTGGAGCGGGGGGGTACAATGAGCAGTTCTTC. The whole variable domain, filled in from reference TRBV28 and TRBJ2-1, reads DVKVTQSSRYLVKRTGEKVFLECVQDMDHENMFWYRQDPGLGLRLIYFSYDVKMKEKGDIPEGYSVSREKKERFSLILESASTNQTSMYLCASSSGAGGYNEQFFGPGTRLTVL.

CDR3 sequence (DNA): TGTGCCTGGTCAACAGAGCTCTCCTACAATGAGCAGTTCTTC. Encoded protein: CAWSTELSYNEQFF. V and J are TRBV30 and TRBJ2-1, with D uncertain. Per the germline V gene, CDR1 is GTSNPN and CDR2 is SVGIG (reference sequence). The CDR3 contains 14 residues. V dropped 5 bases and J dropped 0 bases, with 11 bases sitting between them.

The genes are TRBV30 and TRBJ2-5; 9 nucleotides line up with TRBD1. The CDR3 has 15 residues. Germline CDR1 and CDR2: GTSNPN and SVGIG (reference sequence). J was trimmed by 3 bases and V by 3 bases; bases with no gene match: 8. The CDR3 here is CAWRPGDRDKETQYF. CDR3 nucleotides: TGTGCCTGGAGACCCGGGGACAGGGATAAAGAGACCCAGTACTTC.

The V gene is TRBV6-5, the J gene TRBJ1-2; a possible D gene is TRBD1 (6 bases). Germline loops: CDR1 MNHEY, CDR2 SVGAGI. The CDR3 has 15 residues. With 6 bases removed from V and 3 bases from J, the gap between germline ends came to 17 bases. The CDR3 is CASRVGGRRHYGYTF. The CDR3 DNA is TGTGCCAGCAGGGTGGGGGGGCGCCGCCACTATGGCTACACCTTC.

The chain couples TRBV5-8 to TRBJ1-1; D not resolved. CDR1 is SGHTS and CDR2 is YDEGEE in the germline V gene. CDR3 length: 16 amino acids. V lost 0 bases, J lost 5 bases, and 17 bases lay in between. CDR3 DNA: TGTGCCAGCAGCTTGGGAGGGTCAAGGTCGTTGACTGAAGCTTTCTTT. This translates into CASSLGGSRSLTEAFF. The full variable domain, completed using reference TRBV5-8 and TRBJ1-1, is EAGVTQSPTHLIKTRGQQATLRCSPISGHTSVYWYQQALGLGLQFLLWYDEGEERNRGNFPPRFSGRQFPNYSSELNVNALELEDSALYLCASSLGGSRSLTEAFFGQGTRLTVV.

The chain carries TRBV19 and TRBJ2-2; possibly TRBD2 for D (5 bases). The V gene lost 10 bases and the J gene lost 1 base, with 13 bases spanning the gap. CDR1 is LNHDA and CDR2 is SQIVND in the germline V gene (reference sequence). The CDR3 is made up of 14 amino acids. The CDR3 coding sequence is TGTGCCACAAAAACGGGGAGGAACACCGGGGAGCTGTTTTTT. This encodes CATKTGRNTGELFF.

This clone was counted a single time. The chain uses TRBV19 and TRBJ2-3; 8 positions agree with TRBD2. This CDR3 region has 13 residues. The V gene end was trimmed by 11 bases and the J gene end by 2 bases; junction bases not matched to a gene: 6. Germline V gives CDR1 LNHDA, CDR2 SQIVND (reference sequence). Here the CDR3 reads CALGLADTDTQYF. CDR3 nucleotides: TGTGCCCTAGGACTAGCCGACACAGATACGCAGTATTTT.

V usage is TRBV19 and J usage is TRBJ1-2; D is unresolved. Trimming left V 3 bases short and J 6 bases short, with 8 bases between. The CDR3 totals 12 residues. Germline V gene data show CDR1 as LNHDA and CDR2 as SQIVND (reference sequence). CDR3 nucleotide sequence: TGTGCCAGTAGTATTCAGAATAATGGCTACACCTTC. Its translation: CASSIQNNGYTF.

V and J are TRBV7-9 and TRBJ2-1; 10 bases align to TRBD2. Germline assignment: CDR1 SEHNR and CDR2 FQNEAQ (reference sequence). The CDR3 runs 15 residues. V trimming: 3 bases; J trimming: 7 bases; junction bases outside the gene matches: 6. The CDR3 loop is CASSFVAGGGNEQFF. The CDR3, as DNA: TGTGCCAGCAGCTTCGTAGCGGGGGGAGGTAATGAGCAGTTCTTC. Variable domain in full (rest from reference TRBV7-9 and TRBJ2-1): DTGVSQNPRHKITKRGQNVTFRCDPISEHNRLYWYRQTLGQGPEFLTYFQNEAQLEKSRLLSDRFSAERPKGSFSTLEIQRTEQGDSAMYLCASSFVAGGGNEQFFGPGTRLTVL.

The V gene is TRBV27, the J gene TRBJ2-3; 7 bases fit TRBD2. Looked up from germline, CDR1 is MNHEY and CDR2 is SMNVEV (reference sequence). V shed 3 bases and J 1 base; nucleotides not matched to a gene: 10. CDR3 length equals 17 residues. Here the CDR3 reads CASSFPLAGRGTDTQYF. The CDR3, as DNA: TGTGCCAGCAGTTTTCCCTTGGCAGGGAGGGGCACAGATACGCAGTATTTT.

This clone was detected only a few times. The chain couples TRBV3-1 (or the pseudogene TRBV3-2) to TRBJ1-2; 9 bases are shared with TRBD1. CDR3 size: 15 residues. Germline trimming cut 2 bases from V and 8 bases from J; bases unmatched to any gene: 9. The germline V gene encodes CDR1 LGHDT and CDR2 YNNKEL (reference sequence). This CDR3 is CASSQTFTGGSGYTF. The CDR3 DNA is TGTGCCAGCAGCCAAACCTTCACAGGGGGCAGCGGCTACACCTTC.

A single count supports this clone. This chain links TRBV15 with TRBJ1-5; possibly TRBD1 for D (5 bases). Trimming shortened V by 0 bases and J by 5 bases, and 5 bases separated the two germline ends. The CDR3 consists of 13 residues. Per the germline V gene, CDR1 is LNHNV and CDR2 is YYDKDF (reference sequence). The CDR3: CATSREGDQPQHF. The CDR3 DNA follows: TGTGCCACCAGCAGAGAAGGGGATCAGCCCCAGCATTTT.

The chain combines TRBV4-1 with TRBJ2-3; 7 bases align to TRBD1. The CDR3 extends over 15 amino acids. The germline CDR1 and CDR2 sequences are MGHRA and YSYEKL. J lost 9 bases, V lost 1 base, and 10 bases had no gene match. The CDR3 coding sequence is TGCGCCAGCAGCCAAGGAGAGGGGGCCGGGGTAACGCAGTATTTT. Its translation: CASSQGEGAGVTQYF.